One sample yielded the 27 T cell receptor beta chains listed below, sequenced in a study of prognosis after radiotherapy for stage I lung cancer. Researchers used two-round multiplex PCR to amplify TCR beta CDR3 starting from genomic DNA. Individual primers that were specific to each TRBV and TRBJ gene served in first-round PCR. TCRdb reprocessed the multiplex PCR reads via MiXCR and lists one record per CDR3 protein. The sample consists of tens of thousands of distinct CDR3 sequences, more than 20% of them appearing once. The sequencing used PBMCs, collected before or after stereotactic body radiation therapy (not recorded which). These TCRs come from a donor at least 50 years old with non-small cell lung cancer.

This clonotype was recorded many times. Here the CDR3 DNA reads TGCAGTGCCGAGGACAGGGGGCGGTCAAGCTACGAGCAGTACTTC. Translated, it gives CSAEDRGRSSYEQYF. The rearrangement joins TRBV20-1 to TRBJ2-7; 11 bases align to TRBD1. The ends lost 6 bases at V and 3 bases at J; junction bases unmatched: 10. Germline assignment: CDR1 DFQATT and CDR2 SNEGSKA (reference sequence). The CDR3 runs to 15 residues.

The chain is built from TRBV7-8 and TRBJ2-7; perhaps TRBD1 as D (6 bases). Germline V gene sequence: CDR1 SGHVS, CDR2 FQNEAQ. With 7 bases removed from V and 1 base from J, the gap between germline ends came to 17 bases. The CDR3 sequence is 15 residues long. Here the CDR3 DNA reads TGTGCCAGCATCCCGTCCACGAGGGGGTCCTACGAGCAGTACTTC. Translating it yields CASIPSTRGSYEQYF.

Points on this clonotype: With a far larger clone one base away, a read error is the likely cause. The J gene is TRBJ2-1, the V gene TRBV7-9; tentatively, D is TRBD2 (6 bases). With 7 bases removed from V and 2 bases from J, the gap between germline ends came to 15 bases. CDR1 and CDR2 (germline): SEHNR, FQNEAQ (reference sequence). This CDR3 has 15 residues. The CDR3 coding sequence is TGTGCCAGCATCCCCCCAACGGGAGCCTACAATGAGCAGTTCTTC. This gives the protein CASIPPTGAYNEQFF.

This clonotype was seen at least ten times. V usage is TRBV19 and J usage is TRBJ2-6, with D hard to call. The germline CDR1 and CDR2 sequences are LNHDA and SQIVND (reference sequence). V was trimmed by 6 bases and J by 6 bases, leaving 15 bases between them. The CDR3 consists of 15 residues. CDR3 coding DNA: TGTGCCAGTAGACCCGCGCTCCGGGCGGCCAACGTCCTGACTTTC. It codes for CASRPALRAANVLTF.

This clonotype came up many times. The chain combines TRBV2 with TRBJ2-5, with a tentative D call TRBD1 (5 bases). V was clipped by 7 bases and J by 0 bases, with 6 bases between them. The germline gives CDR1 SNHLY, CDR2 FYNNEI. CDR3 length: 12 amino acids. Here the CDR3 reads CASKDNQETQYF. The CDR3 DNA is TGTGCCAGCAAGGACAACCAAGAGACCCAGTACTTC. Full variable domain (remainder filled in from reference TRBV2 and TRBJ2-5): EPEVTQTPSHQVTQMGQEVILRCVPISNHLYFYWYRQILGQKVEFLVSFYNNEISEKSEIFDDQFSVERPDGSNFTLKIRSTKLEDSAMYFCASKDNQETQYFGPGTRLLVL.

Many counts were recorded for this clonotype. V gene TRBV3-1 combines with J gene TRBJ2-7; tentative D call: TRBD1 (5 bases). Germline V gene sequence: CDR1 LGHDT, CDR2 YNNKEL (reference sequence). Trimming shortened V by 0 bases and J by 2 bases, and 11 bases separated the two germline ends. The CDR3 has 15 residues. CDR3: CASSQDELGPYEQYF. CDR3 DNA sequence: TGTGCCAGCAGCCAAGATGAGCTGGGGCCCTACGAGCAGTACTTC.

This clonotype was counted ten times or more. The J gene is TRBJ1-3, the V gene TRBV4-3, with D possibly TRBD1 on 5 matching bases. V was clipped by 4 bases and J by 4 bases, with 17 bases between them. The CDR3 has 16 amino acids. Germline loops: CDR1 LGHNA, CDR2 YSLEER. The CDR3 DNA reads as TGCGCCAGCAGCCCCGCCCAGGGACGGTGGGGAAACACCATATATTTT. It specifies CASSPAQGRWGNTIYF.

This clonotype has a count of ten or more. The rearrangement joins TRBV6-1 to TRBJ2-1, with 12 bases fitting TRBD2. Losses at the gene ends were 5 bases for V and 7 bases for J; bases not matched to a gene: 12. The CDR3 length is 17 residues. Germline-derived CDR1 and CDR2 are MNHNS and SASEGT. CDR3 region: CASSSPSSGGAPNEQFF. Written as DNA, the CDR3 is TGTGCCAGCAGTAGCCCCTCTAGCGGGGGGGCGCCTAATGAGCAGTTCTTC.

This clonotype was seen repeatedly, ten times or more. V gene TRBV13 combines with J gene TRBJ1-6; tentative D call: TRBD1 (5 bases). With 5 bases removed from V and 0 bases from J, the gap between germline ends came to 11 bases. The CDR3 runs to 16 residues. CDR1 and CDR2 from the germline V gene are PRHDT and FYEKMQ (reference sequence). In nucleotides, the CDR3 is TGTGCCAGCAGCAGCAGGACACTCTCCTATAATTCACCCCTCCACTTT. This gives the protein CASSSRTLSYNSPLHF.

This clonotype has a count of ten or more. The CDR3 is CASSLTNGPRGSGYTF. The CDR3 DNA follows: TGTGCCAGCAGCTTGACGAACGGACCGCGGGGCAGCGGCTACACCTTC. The chain combines TRBV7-8 with TRBJ1-2; TRBD1 might be the D (5 bases). Trimming took 3 bases from V and 8 from J, leaving 22 bases between them. The CDR3 spans 16 residues. Germline V gene lookup returns CDR1 SGHVS and CDR2 FQNEAQ.

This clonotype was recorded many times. Written as DNA, the CDR3 is TGTGCCAGCAGCTTAGGTACGGGAAGGACTGAAGCTTTCTTT. As protein: CASSLGTGRTEAFF. The rearrangement links TRBV7-6 to TRBJ1-1; D is unresolved. The CDR3 extends over 14 amino acids. CDR1 and CDR2 (germline): SGHVS, FNYEAQ. With 1 base removed from V and 5 bases from J, the gap between germline ends came to 11 bases.

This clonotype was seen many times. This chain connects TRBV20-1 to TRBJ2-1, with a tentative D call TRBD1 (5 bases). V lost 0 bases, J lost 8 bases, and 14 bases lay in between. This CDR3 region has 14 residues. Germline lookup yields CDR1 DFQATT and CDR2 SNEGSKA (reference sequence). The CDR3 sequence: CSARDLGEGDEQFF. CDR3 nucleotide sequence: TGCAGTGCTAGAGACCTAGGGGAAGGGGATGAGCAGTTCTTC.

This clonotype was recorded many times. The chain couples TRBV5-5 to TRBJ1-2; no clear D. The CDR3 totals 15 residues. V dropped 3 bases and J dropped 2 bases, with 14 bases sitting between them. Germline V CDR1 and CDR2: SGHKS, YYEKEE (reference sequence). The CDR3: CASSSLPQKNYGYTF. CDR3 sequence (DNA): TGTGCCAGCAGCTCACTCCCACAGAAAAACTATGGCTACACCTTC. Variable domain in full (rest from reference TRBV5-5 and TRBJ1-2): DAGVTQSPTHLIKTRGQQVTLRCSPISGHKSVSWYQQVLGQGPQFIFQYYEKEERGRGNFPDRFSARQFPNYSSELNVNALLLGDSALYLCASSSLPQKNYGYTFGSGTRLTVV.

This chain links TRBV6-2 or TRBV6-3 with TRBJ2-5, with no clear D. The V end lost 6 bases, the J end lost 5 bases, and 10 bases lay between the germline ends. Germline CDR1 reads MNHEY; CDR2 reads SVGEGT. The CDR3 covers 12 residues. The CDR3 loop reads CASSPVGETQYF. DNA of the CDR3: TGTGCCAGCAGCCCAGTTGGGGAGACCCAGTACTTC.

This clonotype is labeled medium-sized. The CDR3 sequence: CASSWTGGSPLHF. The CDR3, as DNA: TGTGCCAGCAGTTGGACAGGGGGTTCACCCCTCCACTTT. This chain uses TRBV6-2 or TRBV6-3 with TRBJ1-6; 10 nucleotides agree with TRBD1. In germline, CDR1 is MNHEY, CDR2 SVGEGT. J gave up 9 bases and V 4 bases, and 0 bases lay outside the gene matches. The CDR3 has 13 residues.

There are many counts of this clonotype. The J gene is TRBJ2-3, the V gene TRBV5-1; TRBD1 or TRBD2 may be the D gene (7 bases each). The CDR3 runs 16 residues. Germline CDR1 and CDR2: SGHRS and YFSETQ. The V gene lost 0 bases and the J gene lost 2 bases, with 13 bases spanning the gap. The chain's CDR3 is CASSLVAGGATDTQYF. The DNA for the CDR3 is TGCGCCAGCAGCTTGGTGGCAGGGGGGGCCACAGATACGCAGTATTTT.

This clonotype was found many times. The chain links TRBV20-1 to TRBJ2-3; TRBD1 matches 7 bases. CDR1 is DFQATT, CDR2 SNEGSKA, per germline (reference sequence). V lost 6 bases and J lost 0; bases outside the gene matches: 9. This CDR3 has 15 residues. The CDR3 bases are TGCAGTGCCAGAATACAGGGGCGGAGCACAGATACGCAGTATTTT. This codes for CSARIQGRSTDTQYF.

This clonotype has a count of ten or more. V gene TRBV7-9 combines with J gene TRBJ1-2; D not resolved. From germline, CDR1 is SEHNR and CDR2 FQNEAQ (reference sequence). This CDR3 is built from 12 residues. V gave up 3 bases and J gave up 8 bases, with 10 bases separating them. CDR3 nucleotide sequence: TGTGCCAGCAGCTTGTCCGGTGGCGGCTACACCTTC. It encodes CASSLSGGGYTF.

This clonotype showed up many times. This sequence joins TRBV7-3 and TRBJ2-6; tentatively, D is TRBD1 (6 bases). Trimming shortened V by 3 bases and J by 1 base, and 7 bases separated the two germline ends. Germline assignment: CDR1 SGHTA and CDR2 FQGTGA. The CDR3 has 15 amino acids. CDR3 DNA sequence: TGTGCCAGCAGCTTTACAGGGTCTGGGGCCAACGTCCTGACTTTC. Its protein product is CASSFTGSGANVLTF.

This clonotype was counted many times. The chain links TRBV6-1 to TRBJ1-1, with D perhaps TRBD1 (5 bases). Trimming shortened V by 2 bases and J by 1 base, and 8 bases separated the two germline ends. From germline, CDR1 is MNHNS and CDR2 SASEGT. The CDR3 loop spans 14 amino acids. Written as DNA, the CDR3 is TGTGCCAGCAGTGAACGGGGGGGGAACACTGAAGCTTTCTTT. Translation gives CASSERGGNTEAFF.

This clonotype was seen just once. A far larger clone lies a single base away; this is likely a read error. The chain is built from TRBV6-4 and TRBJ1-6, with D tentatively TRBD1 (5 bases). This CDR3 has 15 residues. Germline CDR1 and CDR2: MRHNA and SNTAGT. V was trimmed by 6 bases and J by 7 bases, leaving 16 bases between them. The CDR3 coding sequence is TGTGCCAGCAGATCTACGAGAGGACAAAATTCACCCCTCCACTTT. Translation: CASRSTRGQNSPLHF.

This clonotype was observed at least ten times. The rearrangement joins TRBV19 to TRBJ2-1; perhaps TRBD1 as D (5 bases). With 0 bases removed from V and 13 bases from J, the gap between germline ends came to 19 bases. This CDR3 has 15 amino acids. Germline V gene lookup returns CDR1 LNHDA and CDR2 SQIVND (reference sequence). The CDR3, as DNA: TGTGCCAGTAGTATAGATAGGGGCAGGTCTTTTGGACAGTTCTTC. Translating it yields CASSIDRGRSFGQFF.

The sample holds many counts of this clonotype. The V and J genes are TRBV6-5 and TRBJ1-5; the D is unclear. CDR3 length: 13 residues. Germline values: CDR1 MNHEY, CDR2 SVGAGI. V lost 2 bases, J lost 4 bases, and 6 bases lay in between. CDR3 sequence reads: CASSYGRNQPQHF. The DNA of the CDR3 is TGTGCCAGCAGTTACGGTCGGAATCAGCCCCAGCATTTT.

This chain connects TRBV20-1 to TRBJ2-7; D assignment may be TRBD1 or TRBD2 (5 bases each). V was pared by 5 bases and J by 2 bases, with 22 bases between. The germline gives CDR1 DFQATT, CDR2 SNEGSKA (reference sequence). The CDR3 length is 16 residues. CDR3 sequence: CSAHRERGFTPYEQYF. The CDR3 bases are TGCAGTGCTCACCGGGAAAGGGGATTTACTCCCTACGAGCAGTACTTC.

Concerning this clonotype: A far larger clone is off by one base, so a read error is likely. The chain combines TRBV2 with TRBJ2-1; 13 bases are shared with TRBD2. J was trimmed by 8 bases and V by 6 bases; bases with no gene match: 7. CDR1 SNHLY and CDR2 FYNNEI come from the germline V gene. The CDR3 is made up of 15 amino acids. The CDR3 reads CASSLRTSGGDEQFF. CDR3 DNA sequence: TGTGCCAGCAGCCTTCGGACTAGCGGGGGTGATGAGCAGTTCTTC.

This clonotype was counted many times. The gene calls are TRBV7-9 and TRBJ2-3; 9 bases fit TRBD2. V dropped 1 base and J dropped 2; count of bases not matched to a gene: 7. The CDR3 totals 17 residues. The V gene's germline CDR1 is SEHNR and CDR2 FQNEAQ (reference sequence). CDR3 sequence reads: CASSLDGSGGITDTQYF. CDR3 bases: TGTGCCAGCAGCTTAGATGGTAGCGGGGGAATCACAGATACGCAGTATTTT.

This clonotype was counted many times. This chain's CDR3 is CASSLVGHEQFF. CDR3 in DNA: TGTGCCAGCAGCTTAGTTGGGCATGAGCAGTTCTTC. This chain connects TRBV7-2 to TRBJ2-1; D not resolved. Trimming cost V 1 base and J 8 bases, with 6 bases left between them. The CDR3 runs to 12 residues. CDR1 is SGHTA and CDR2 is FQGNSA in the germline V gene.